This TCR beta chain was found in a study of T cell responses to AZD1222 COVID-19 vaccine. Broader study findings: CD4 TCRs covered the whole spike, strongest at regions 160-218 and 743-854. Possibly, clonal diversity was underestimated; donors were largely white British and included more females. The reported proportion of spike-specific TCRs targeting unmutated variant regions was nearly half.

Some clones are missing from TCRdb's copy, which holds only in-frame ones; the method was immunoSEQ multiplex PCR. The table shows nearly 110,000 clones, with roughly 87% occurring only once. With respect to this clone: Antigen specificity is unknown.

The ends were cut back, 4 bases at V and 4 bases at J, with 13 bases in the middle. The CDR3 has 14 residues. Germline values: CDR1 KGHSH, CDR2 LQKENI. The clonotype originates from an adult in good health. The specimen comprised peripheral blood, sampled on day 0 of AZD1222 vaccination. The gene calls are TRBV18 and TRBJ1-1; D unclear. This CDR3 is CASSLRRPPTEAFF. The DNA for the CDR3 is TGTGCCAGCTCACTCCGGCGGCCGCCCACTGAAGCTTTCTTT.